This TCR beta chain is from a study of T cell responses to AZD1222 COVID-19 vaccine. Study results and caveats: Receipt of two AZD1222 doses was followed by a rise in Spike-specific TCR breadth and depth. White British donors predominated, females outnumbered males, and clonal diversity was possibly underestimated.

Assay: immunoSEQ multiplex PCR; the TCRdb copy retains only in-frame clones and omits some. The sample has approximately 160,000 clones, 90% to 95% seen once. Pooling covered second doses at about 4 or about 12 weeks. Trimming took off 5 bases at V and 3 bases at J, with 7 bases between the two ends. This CDR3 has 12 amino acids. Germline V gene data show CDR1 as LNHDA and CDR2 as SQIVND (reference sequence). As to this clone: Its antigen is still unknown.

This specimen consisted of peripheral blood, obtained 28 days after the second AZD1222 dose. The chain recombines TRBV19 with TRBJ1-1; no clear D. The TCR was taken from an adult who received the AZD1222 COVID-19 vaccine. CDR3 nucleotides: TGTGCCAGTAGTTGGACCTACACTGAAGCTTTCTTT. Translating gives CASSWTYTEAFF.